This T cell receptor beta chain was obtained from a study of T cell responses to AZD1222 COVID-19 vaccine. The data were produced by immunoSEQ multiplex PCR, yet TCRdb's version contains in-frame clones alone and is incomplete. The repertoire has more than 95,000 clones, around 84% of them found once; the top ten carry 17%. Pooling was applied to second doses at about 4 or about 12 weeks. The sample was peripheral blood, taken 28 days after the second AZD1222 dose. This TCR was recovered from an adult who received the AZD1222 COVID-19 vaccine.

Here the CDR3 reads CASSYSPGTANHTNYGYTF. The CDR3 nucleotides read TGTGCCAGCAGTTACTCTCCCGGGACAGCAAACCACACTAACTATGGCTACACCTTC. This chain joins TRBV6-2 or TRBV6-3 and TRBJ1-2; 7 positions match TRBD1. Germline CDR1 MNHEY, CDR2 SVGEGT. V lost 0 bases, J lost 0 bases, and 13 bases stayed unmatched. The CDR3 runs 19 residues.